This T cell receptor (beta chain) was sequenced in a study of spatial heterogeneity in lung cancer. TCRdb used MiXCR to reprocess the 5' RACE reads, holding one entry per CDR3 protein. The table shows about 4,800 distinct CDR3 sequences, with roughly 17% occurring only once. This clonotype qualifies as medium-sized (0.01 to 0.1%). Germline assignment: CDR1 MGHRA and CDR2 YSYEKL. The V and J ends lost 0 bases and 1 base, in that order; junction bases with no gene match: 5. The CDR3 spans 17 residues. Time point of the sample: sample taken at primary tumor resection. Extraction of whole RNA from tumor, nontumor lung or frozen PBMC preceded unsorted sequencing.

The source was PBMCs, collected at surgery. V usage is TRBV4-1 and J usage is TRBJ2-2; TRBD1 matches 7 bases. This clonotype originated in a male donor with early-stage non-small cell lung cancer. CDR3 protein: CASSQDLGTENTGELFF. DNA of the CDR3: TGCGCCAGCAGCCAAGATTTAGGGACAGAGAACACCGGGGAGCTGTTTTTT.